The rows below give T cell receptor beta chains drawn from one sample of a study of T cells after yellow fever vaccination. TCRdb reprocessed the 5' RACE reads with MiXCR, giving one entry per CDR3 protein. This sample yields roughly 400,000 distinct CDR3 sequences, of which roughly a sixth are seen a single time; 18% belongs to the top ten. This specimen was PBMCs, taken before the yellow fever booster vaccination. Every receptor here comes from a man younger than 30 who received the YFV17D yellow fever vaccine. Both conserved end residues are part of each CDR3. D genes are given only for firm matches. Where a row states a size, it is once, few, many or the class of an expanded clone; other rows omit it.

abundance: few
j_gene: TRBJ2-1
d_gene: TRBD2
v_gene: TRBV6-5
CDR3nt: TGTGCCAGCAGTGGGACTAGCGGGGCTTCACCTGCCTTC
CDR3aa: CASSGTSGASPAF

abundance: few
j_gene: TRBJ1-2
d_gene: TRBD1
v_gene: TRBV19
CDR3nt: TGTGCCAGCCATCGACAGGGAAGGACCTATGGCTACACCTTC
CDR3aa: CASHRQGRTYGYTF

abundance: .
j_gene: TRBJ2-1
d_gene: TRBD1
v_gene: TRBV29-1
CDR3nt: TGCAGCATCATCGACAGGGAAGTCGCCAATGAGCAGTTCTTC
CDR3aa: CSIIDREVANEQFF

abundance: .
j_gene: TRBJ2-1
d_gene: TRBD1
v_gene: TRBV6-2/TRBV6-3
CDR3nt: TGTGCCAGCAGTCCCGGACAGGGCAATGAGCAGTTCTTC
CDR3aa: CASSPGQGNEQFF

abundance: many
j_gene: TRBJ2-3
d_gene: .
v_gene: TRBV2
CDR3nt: TGTGCCAGCAGTGATTCCTGGACGCAGTATTTT
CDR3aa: CASSDSWTQYF

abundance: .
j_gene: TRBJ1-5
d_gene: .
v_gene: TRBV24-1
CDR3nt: TGTGCCACTCGATCCGGGGGGGGAGGCAATCAGCCCCAGCATTTT
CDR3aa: CATRSGGGGNQPQHF

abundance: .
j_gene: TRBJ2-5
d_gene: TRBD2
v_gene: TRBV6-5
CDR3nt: TGTGCCAGCAGCCGCGGACTAGCGGGGGCCACGTACCAAGAGACCCAGTACTTC
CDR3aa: CASSRGLAGATYQETQYF

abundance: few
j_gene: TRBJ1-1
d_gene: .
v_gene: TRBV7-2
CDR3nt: TGTGCCAGCAGGTTAGACTCCGGGAACACTGAAGCTTTCTTT
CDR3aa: CASRLDSGNTEAFF

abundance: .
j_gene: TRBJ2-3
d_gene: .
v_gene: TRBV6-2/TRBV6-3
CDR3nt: TGTGCCAGCAGTCCCCTACCGGGGCGGGCCGGCACAGATACGCAGTATTTT
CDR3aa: CASSPLPGRAGTDTQYF

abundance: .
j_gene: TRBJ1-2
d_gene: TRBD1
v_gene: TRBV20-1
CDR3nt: TGCAGCGTGGACAGGGGGCCGGGCTACACCTTC
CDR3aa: CSVDRGPGYTF

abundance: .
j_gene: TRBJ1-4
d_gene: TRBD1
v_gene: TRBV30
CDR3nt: TGTGCCTGGGGGAGGGGACAGGCGGATGAAAAACTGTTTTTT
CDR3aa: CAWGRGQADEKLFF

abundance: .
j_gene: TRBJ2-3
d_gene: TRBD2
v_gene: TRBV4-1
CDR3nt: TGCGCCAGCAGCCAAGAAAGGCTAGCGGGGGCAAATACGCAGTATTTT
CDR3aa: CASSQERLAGANTQYF

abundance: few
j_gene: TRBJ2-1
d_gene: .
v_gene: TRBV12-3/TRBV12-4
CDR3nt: TGTGCCAGCAGTTTGGACTGGGGTAATGAGCAGTTCTTC
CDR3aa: CASSLDWGNEQFF

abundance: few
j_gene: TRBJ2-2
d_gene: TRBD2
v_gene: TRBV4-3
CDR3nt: TGCGCCAGCAGCCACAGCGGGGGGAGCGGGGAGCTGTTTTTT
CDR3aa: CASSHSGGSGELFF

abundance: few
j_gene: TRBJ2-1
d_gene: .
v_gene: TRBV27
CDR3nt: TGTGCCAGCAGTTTAACGTCGAGCTCCTACAATGAGCAGTTCTTC
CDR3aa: CASSLTSSSYNEQFF

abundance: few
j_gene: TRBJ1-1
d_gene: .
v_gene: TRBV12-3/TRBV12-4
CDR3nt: TGTGCCAGCAGTCCCCTGACAGATTGGACTGAAGCTTTCTTT
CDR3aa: CASSPLTDWTEAFF

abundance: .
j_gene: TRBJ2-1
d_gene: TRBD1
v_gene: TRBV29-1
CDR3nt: TGCAGCGTAGTACCGGGACAGCTGGACAATGAGCAGTTCTTC
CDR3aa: CSVVPGQLDNEQFF

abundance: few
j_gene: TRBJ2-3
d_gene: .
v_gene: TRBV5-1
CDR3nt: TGCGCCAGCAGCCTCTTAATCGATACGCAGTATTTT
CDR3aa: CASSLLIDTQYF

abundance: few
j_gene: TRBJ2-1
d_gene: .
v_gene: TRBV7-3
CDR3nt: TGTGCCAGCAGCTTCGACGAAGGTGCCTACAATGAGCAGTTCTTC
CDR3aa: CASSFDEGAYNEQFF

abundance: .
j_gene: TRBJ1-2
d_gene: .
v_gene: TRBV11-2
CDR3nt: TGTGCCAGCAGCGTCGCAGGTCCCTATGGCTACACCTTC
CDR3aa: CASSVAGPYGYTF